This entry features one TCR beta chain sequence. Original methodology: Estimation of nucleated cell counts was performed using reference gene primer amplification. Using immunoSEQ multiplex PCR, the repertoire was profiled, and TCRdb retains in-frame clones only, with some absent. Clone size and the V and J calls come from that table; the DNA yielded D and trimming. The table shows around 160,000 clones, with 65% to 85% occurring only once. Germline V CDR1 and CDR2: MNHEY, SMNVEV (reference sequence). The CDR3 extends over 15 amino acids. The V gene lost 3 bases and the J gene lost 4 bases, with 12 bases spanning the gap. This entry is derived from a study of blood T cell repertoires in COVID-19. Study-wide background: The analysed material was cDNA or gDNA that came from T cells, B-cell-depleted T cells, or PBMCs.

The rearrangement uses TRBV27 and TRBJ1-4, with D possibly being TRBD1 (5 bases). The sequenced material came from peripheral blood. The sequence was collected from a man in his 60s with active or convalescent COVID-19. This CDR3 reads CASSFLGRDNEKLFF. DNA for the CDR3: TGTGCCAGCAGTTTTCTGGGCAGGGATAATGAAAAACTGTTTTTT.